These 22 T cell receptor beta chains were all obtained from the same sample, sequenced in a study of OX40 agonist ivuxolimab in advanced cancers. Produced via immunoSEQ multiplex PCR; TCRdb's table is partial and in-frame only. The data hold some 58,000 clones, with approximately 86% observed a single time. This specimen consisted of CD4+ or CD8+ T cells sorted from blood, obtained in a trial of the OX40 agonist ivuxolimab. Receptor source: an adult with an advanced solid tumor such as melanoma, head and neck, liver or kidney cancer.

This clone was detected once. This chain links TRBV18 with TRBJ2-3; D not certain. The CDR3 spans 14 residues. CDR1 is KGHSH, CDR2 LQKENI, per germline. The V gene lost 4 bases and the J gene lost 0 bases, with 8 bases spanning the gap. The CDR3 sequence: CASSRATSTDTQYF. Written as DNA, the CDR3 is TGTGCCAGCTCACGGGCAACTAGCACAGATACGCAGTATTTT. Together with reference TRBV18 and TRBJ2-3, the CDR3 gives the full variable domain: NAGVMQNPRHLVRRRGQEARLRCSPMKGHSHVYWYRQLPEEGLKFMVYLQKENIIDESGMPKERFSAEFPKEGPSILRIQQVVRGDSAAYFCASSRATSTDTQYFGPGTRLTVL.

This rearrangement joins TRBV19 to TRBJ1-3, with a weak D call TRBD1 (5 bases). CDR3 length: 16 residues. Germline V gives CDR1 LNHDA, CDR2 SQIVND (reference sequence). V was cut by 7 bases and J by 0 bases, with 16 bases left in between. This CDR3 reads CASTLGRMSSGNTIYF. Here the CDR3 DNA reads TGTGCCAGTACTTTGGGACGGATGAGCTCTGGAAACACCATATATTTT.

This clone has only one observation. This chain uses TRBV5-8 with TRBJ2-1; tentatively, D is TRBD1 (5 bases). The CDR3 extends over 13 amino acids. V was cut by 4 bases and J by 4 bases, with 9 bases left in between. Germline CDR1 and CDR2: SGHTS and YDEGEE. The CDR3 DNA is TGTGCCAGCAGCCCCACAGGTTACAATGAGCAGTTCTTC. Its protein product is CASSPTGYNEQFF.

The V gene is TRBV9, the J gene TRBJ1-2; D possibly corresponds to TRBD1 (5 bases). Trimming removed 4 bases at V and 7 bases at J, with 11 bases between. This CDR3 region has 12 residues. The germline CDR1 and CDR2 sequences are SGDLS and YYNGEE. The CDR3 sequence: CASSTGGPGYTF. CDR3 sequence (DNA): TGTGCCAGCAGCACTGGGGGTCCTGGCTACACCTTC.

The chain combines TRBV30 with TRBJ2-3; TRBD1 matches 12 bases. The length of the CDR3 is 15 residues. Germline lookup yields CDR1 GTSNPN and CDR2 SVGIG (reference sequence). J lost 5 bases, V lost 1 base, and 4 bases had no gene match. CDR3: CAWSARDRGLDTQYF. DNA for the CDR3: TGTGCCTGGAGTGCCCGGGACAGGGGGCTAGATACGCAGTATTTT.

The rearrangement joins TRBV9 to TRBJ2-7, with D hard to call. The germline V gene has CDR1 SGDLS and CDR2 YYNGEE. This CDR3 is built from 11 residues. V lost 0 bases and J lost 6, with 4 bases in between. CDR3 residues: CASSVEFEQYF. CDR3 nucleotides: TGTGCCAGCAGCGTAGAGTTCGAGCAGTACTTC.

The sample holds one count of this clone. The V gene is TRBV4-2, the J gene TRBJ2-3, with D possibly matching TRBD1 (6 bases). CDR3 size: 13 residues. The germline gives CDR1 LGHNA, CDR2 YNFKEQ. Trimming removed 1 base from V and 7 bases from J, with 9 bases in between. The CDR3 loop reads CASSQVGDNTQYF. As DNA, the CDR3 is TGTGCCAGCAGCCAAGTTGGGGACAATACGCAGTATTTT.

This rearrangement joins TRBV5-6 to TRBJ2-3; no definite D call. Germline-derived CDR1 and CDR2 are SGHDT and YYEEEE. The V end lost 5 bases, the J end lost 0 bases, and 10 bases lay between the germline ends. CDR3 size: 14 residues. The CDR3 loop reads CASSRTVSTDTQYF. CDR3 bases: TGTGCCAGCAGTCGGACGGTTAGCACAGATACGCAGTATTTT.

The chain recombines TRBV6-4 with TRBJ2-3; 11 bases map to TRBD1. The V gene end was trimmed by 6 bases and the J gene end by 5 bases; junction bases not matched to a gene: 7. Germline-derived CDR1 and CDR2 are MRHNA and SNTAGT. CDR3 length: 15 residues. The CDR3 spells CASSPGTGGIDTQYF. DNA for the CDR3: TGTGCCAGCAGCCCCGGGACAGGGGGTATAGATACGCAGTATTTT.

The chain recombines TRBV9 with TRBJ1-1; TRBD1 matches at 8 bases. The CDR3 runs to 15 residues. J gave up 5 bases and V 0 bases, and 6 bases lay outside the gene matches. Per the germline V gene, CDR1 is SGDLS and CDR2 is YYNGEE. CDR3 DNA sequence: TGTGCCAGCAGCGTAGGACAGGGGAGGGGAACTGAAGCTTTCTTT. It is translated as CASSVGQGRGTEAFF. The complete variable domain, with remaining parts taken from reference TRBV9 and TRBJ1-1, reads DSGVTQTPKHLITATGQRVTLRCSPRSGDLSVYWYQQSLDQGLQFLIQYYNGEERAKGNILERFSAQQFPDLHSELNLSSLELGDSALYFCASSVGQGRGTEAFFGQGTRLTVV.

The chain uses TRBV30 and TRBJ1-6; 10 bases match TRBD1. The V gene's germline CDR1 is GTSNPN and CDR2 SVGIG (reference sequence). The CDR3 has 12 amino acids. V lost 5 bases to trimming and J lost 8 bases; unmatched junction nucleotides: 0. The CDR3 coding sequence is TGTGCCTGGGGGACAGGGGATTCACCCCTCCACTTT. Translating gives CAWGTGDSPLHF. Drawing the rest from reference TRBV30 and TRBJ1-6, the complete variable domain is SQTIHQWPATLVQPVGSPLSLECTVEGTSNPNLYWYRQAAGRGLQLLFYSVGIGQISSEVPQNLSASRPQDRQFILSSKKLLLSDSGFYLCAWGTGDSPLHFGNGTRLTVT.

This rearrangement joins TRBV28 to TRBJ2-7; 7 bases map to TRBD2. This CDR3 region has 15 residues. CDR1 and CDR2 from the germline V gene are MDHEN and SYDVKM. V shed 6 bases, J shed 2 bases, and the junction held 10 bases outside the gene matches. CDR3 sequence: CASRPDPGGPYEQYF. The CDR3 nucleotides read TGTGCCAGCAGACCGGACCCGGGAGGCCCCTACGAGCAGTACTTC.

The chain is built from TRBV13 and TRBJ1-3; the D is unclear. CDR1 is PRHDT and CDR2 is FYEKMQ in the germline V gene (reference sequence). This CDR3 region has 14 residues. V was pared by 2 bases and J by 0 bases, with 5 bases between. CDR3 residues: CASSLLASGNTIYF. CDR3 in DNA: TGTGCCAGCAGCTTATTGGCCTCTGGAAACACCATATATTTT.

CDR3 region: CASSAGTGGWNEQFF. Here the CDR3 DNA reads TGTGCCAGCAGTGCTGGGACAGGGGGTTGGAATGAGCAGTTCTTC. This chain uses TRBV25-1 with TRBJ2-1, with TRBD1 matching 11 bases. Germline loops: CDR1 MGHDK, CDR2 SYGVNS. Trimming removed 4 bases from V and 7 bases from J; junction bases left unmatched: 6. The CDR3 covers 15 residues.

A remark on this clone: The sample contains more than one DNA sequence encoding this CDR3. The J gene is TRBJ2-3, the V gene TRBV30; the D is unclear. Germline-derived CDR1 and CDR2 are GTSNPN and SVGIG (reference sequence). V shed 0 bases and J shed 4 bases, with 5 bases lying between them. The CDR3 sequence is 12 residues long. CDR3 amino acids: CAWSVQADTQYF. CDR3 DNA sequence: TGTGCCTGGAGTGTTCAAGCAGATACGCAGTATTTT.

The chain has TRBV27 and TRBJ2-7; D is ambiguous. V was shortened by 3 bases and J by 5 bases, with 5 bases between the two germline ends. Germline V CDR1 and CDR2: MNHEY, SMNVEV (reference sequence). The CDR3 length is 11 residues. CDR3 sequence: CASSFGDEQYF. Written as DNA, the CDR3 is TGTGCCAGCAGTTTTGGGGACGAGCAGTACTTC.

This clone was recorded once. V gene TRBV18 combines with J gene TRBJ2-7, with a weak D call TRBD1 (6 bases). The CDR3 consists of 12 residues. V shed 5 bases and J shed 3 bases, with 8 bases lying between them. Germline assignment: CDR1 KGHSH and CDR2 LQKENI. The CDR3 bases are TGTGCCAGCTCATTACAGGGCTACGAGCAGTACTTC. Its protein product is CASSLQGYEQYF.

This clone was found once. The chain links TRBV28 to TRBJ2-5; no clear D gene. Deletions cut 1 base from V and 5 bases from J, with 14 bases between. Germline values: CDR1 MDHEN, CDR2 SYDVKM. This CDR3 has 15 amino acids. The DNA of the CDR3 is TGTGCCAGCAGTTTATCCTCCCCTCGTGGGGAGACCCAGTACTTC. Its protein product is CASSLSSPRGETQYF.

The gene calls are TRBV5-1 and TRBJ1-4, with D tentatively TRBD1 (5 bases). Germline V lookup: CDR1 SGHRS, CDR2 YFSETQ. Deletions cut 0 bases from V and 8 bases from J, with 17 bases between. This CDR3 region has 16 residues. This CDR3 reads CASSLGNGGSKEKLFF. For the CDR3, the DNA is TGCGCCAGCAGCTTGGGAAATGGGGGGTCGAAAGAAAAACTGTTTTTT.

The chain recombines TRBV15 with TRBJ1-2; D uncertain. This CDR3 is 15 amino acids long. Germline lookup yields CDR1 LNHNV and CDR2 YYDKDF (reference sequence). V shed 2 bases and J shed 4 bases, with 14 bases lying between them. This CDR3 reads CATSRNGLGSYGYTF. The CDR3, as DNA: TGTGCCACCAGCAGAAACGGGTTAGGTAGCTATGGCTACACCTTC.

CDR3 loop: CAWNAGAGSYEQYF. CDR3 nucleotide sequence: TGTGCCTGGAATGCGGGGGCAGGCTCCTACGAGCAGTACTTC. V is TRBV30 and J is TRBJ2-5; D is possibly TRBD2 (7 bases). The DNA end is a closer match to TRBJ2-7, so the J assignment may be wrong. The CDR3 is 14 residues long. Germline V gene sequence: CDR1 GTSNPN, CDR2 SVGIG (reference sequence).

V usage is TRBV7-2 and J usage is TRBJ2-6; no clear D gene. Germline loops: CDR1 SGHTA, CDR2 FQGNSA. With 1 base removed from V and 2 bases from J, the gap between germline ends came to 9 bases. The CDR3 contains 16 residues. CDR3 nucleotide sequence: TGTGCCAGCAGCTTAGTCGGTCTCACTGGGGCCAACGTCCTGACTTTC. It yields the protein CASSLVGLTGANVLTF. The whole variable domain, remainder taken from reference TRBV7-2 and TRBJ2-6, is GAGVSQSPSNKVTEKGKDVELRCDPISGHTALYWYRQSLGQGLEFLIYFQGNSAPDKSGLPSDRFSAERTGGSVSTLTIQRTQQEDSAVYLCASSLVGLTGANVLTFGAGSRLTVL.